This passage covers 25 T cell receptor beta chains from one sample sequenced in a study of radiation and T cells in renal cell carcinoma (dated by TCRdb to 2020 to 2021). The library was made by the immunoSEQ multiplex PCR assay. This is the immuneACCESS table as TCRdb keeps it, with only in-frame sequences that have V and J called. A part of the clones is gone; compared with another copy, unresolved V genes explain less than half, and the rest is unexplained. This sample has 65,000 to 80,000 clones in its table, and 65% to 90% of those were observed once. The ten top clones hold 22% of the sample. The label giving this sample's time point can be read as: blood 2 weeks post-SBRT. The treatment or condition label for this specimen denotes: 15 Gy SBRT to primary tumor, nephrectomy 4 weeks later. The sample consisted of blood, taken from a patient whose treatment included radiotherapy and nephrectomy. The receptors here all came from a woman aged 45 to 65 with renal cell carcinoma.

The chain carries TRBV27 and TRBJ2-7; 13 bases line up with TRBD2. The CDR3 contains 18 residues. Trimming at V came to 5 bases and at J to 2 bases, leaving 12 bases not matched to a gene. CDR1 is MNHEY, CDR2 SMNVEV, per germline (reference sequence). CDR3 sequence: CASSLKLAGGPNTYEQYF. CDR3 nucleotide sequence: TGTGCCAGCAGTCTGAAACTAGCGGGAGGGCCTAATACCTACGAGCAGTACTTC.

The chain combines TRBV9 with TRBJ2-2; 7 positions match TRBD2. CDR1 and CDR2 from the germline V gene are SGDLS and YYNGEE. There are 17 residues in the CDR3. V trimming: 1 base; J trimming: 6 bases; junction bases outside the gene matches: 12. The CDR3 reads CASSVSLGGYSPGELFF. The DNA for the CDR3 is TGTGCCAGCAGCGTAAGCTTGGGGGGGTATTCTCCCGGGGAGCTGTTTTTT.

This chain links TRBV30 with TRBJ2-7; D gene uncertain. CDR1 is GTSNPN and CDR2 is SVGIG in the germline V gene (reference sequence). V lost 5 bases to trimming and J lost 7 bases, with 12 bases between them. CDR3 length: 11 residues. This chain's CDR3 is CAWGHNWEQYF. CDR3 bases: TGTGCCTGGGGCCATAATTGGGAGCAGTACTTC.

V is TRBV7-2 and J is TRBJ2-3; D is uncertain. There are 13 residues in the CDR3. The germline CDR1 and CDR2 sequences are SGHTA and FQGNSA. The V end was cut by 2 bases, the J end by 1 base, with 4 bases between. CDR3 bases: TGTGCCAGCAGCTTATCAGGCACAGATACGCAGTATTTT. This sequence encodes CASSLSGTDTQYF.

The gene calls are TRBV5-1 and TRBJ2-7; TRBD1 might be the D (5 bases). Trimming removed 0 bases from V and 5 bases from J, with 15 bases in between. CDR1 and CDR2 (germline): SGHRS, YFSETQ. This CDR3 contains 15 residues. CDR3 protein: CASSLASGSWNEQYF. Written as DNA, the CDR3 is TGCGCCAGCAGCTTGGCATCAGGGTCGTGGAACGAGCAGTACTTC.

The chain employs TRBV30 and TRBJ1-2; 7 bases match TRBD1. Germline CDR1 reads GTSNPN; CDR2 reads SVGIG (reference sequence). After removal of 4 bases from V and 4 bases from J, the junction contained 6 bases not matched to a gene. The CDR3 is 13 residues long. CDR3 nucleotide sequence: TGTGCCTGGAACAGGGGCAAGGGCTATGGCTACACCTTC. Protein: CAWNRGKGYGYTF.

The chain uses TRBV2 and TRBJ2-2; D is perhaps TRBD1 (5 bases). CDR3 length: 13 residues. V gave up 7 bases and J gave up 6 bases, with 12 bases separating them. Germline-derived CDR1 and CDR2 are SNHLY and FYNNEI. DNA of the CDR3: TGTGCCAGCAAGGTGGACACGCCCGGGGAGCTGTTTTTT. As protein: CASKVDTPGELFF. Based on the CDR3 plus reference TRBV2 and TRBJ2-2, the full variable domain is EPEVTQTPSHQVTQMGQEVILRCVPISNHLYFYWYRQILGQKVEFLVSFYNNEISEKSEIFDDQFSVERPDGSNFTLKIRSTKLEDSAMYFCASKVDTPGELFFGEGSRLTVL.

The V call is TRBV28, the J call TRBJ2-5; D may be TRBD2 (6 bases). Germline V gene data show CDR1 as MDHEN and CDR2 as SYDVKM. The ends were cut back, 6 bases at V and 1 base at J, with 15 bases in the middle. The CDR3 totals 15 residues. Here the CDR3 reads CASSSGTRSQETQYF. The DNA for the CDR3 is TGTGCCAGCAGCTCCGGGACTCGCTCCCAAGAGACCCAGTACTTC. Full variable domain (rest looked up from reference TRBV28 and TRBJ2-5): DVKVTQSSRYLVKRTGEKVFLECVQDMDHENMFWYRQDPGLGLRLIYFSYDVKMKEKGDIPEGYSVSREKKERFSLILESASTNQTSMYLCASSSGTRSQETQYFGPGTRLLVL.

V is TRBV6-6 and J is TRBJ1-2, with 9 bases identical to TRBD1. Germline V gene data show CDR1 as MNHNY and CDR2 as SVGAGI (reference sequence). CDR3 length equals 11 residues. V lost 10 bases to trimming and J lost 8 bases; unmatched junction nucleotides: 5. CDR3 in DNA: TGTGCCACCAGACAGGGGGGAGGCTACACCTTC. It is translated as CATRQGGGYTF.

V is TRBV7-2 and J is TRBJ2-3; D is undetermined. V gave up 1 base and J gave up 2 bases, with 7 bases separating them. Germline V CDR1 and CDR2: SGHTA, FQGNSA. The CDR3 loop spans 14 amino acids. CDR3 nucleotides: TGTGCCAGCAGCTTAGAGCCCTTCACAGATACGCAGTATTTT. This codes for CASSLEPFTDTQYF.

The chain links TRBV7-2 to TRBJ2-7, with a possible D match to TRBD1 (6 bases). The germline V gene encodes CDR1 SGHTA and CDR2 FQGNSA. The CDR3 length is 16 residues. V dropped 5 bases and J dropped 0 bases, with 17 bases sitting between them. The DNA for the CDR3 is TGTGCCAGCAGCCTATGGGACAAAAACTTCTCCTACGAGCAGTACTTC. Translated: CASSLWDKNFSYEQYF.

This rearrangement joins TRBV13 to TRBJ2-1; 13 nucleotides agree with TRBD2. This CDR3 has 18 amino acids. Germline-derived CDR1 and CDR2 are PRHDT and FYEKMQ (reference sequence). V trimming: 0 bases; J trimming: 7 bases; junction bases outside the gene matches: 9. The CDR3: CASSLGLAGGPGGNEQFF. CDR3 nucleotide sequence: TGTGCCAGCAGCTTAGGACTAGCGGGAGGGCCCGGGGGTAATGAGCAGTTCTTC.

This chain connects TRBV10-1 to TRBJ1-2; tentative D call: TRBD1 (5 bases). The V and J ends lost 4 bases and 6 bases respectively, with 12 bases between them. The germline V gene has CDR1 WNHNN and CDR2 SYGVQD (reference sequence). The CDR3 extends over 13 amino acids. This chain's CDR3 is CASSANQGDGYTF. CDR3 bases: TGCGCCAGCAGTGCTAACCAGGGCGATGGCTACACCTTC.

This rearrangement joins TRBV4-3 to TRBJ1-1; tentative D call: TRBD1 (6 bases). The germline V gene has CDR1 LGHNA and CDR2 YSLEER. The CDR3 extends over 14 amino acids. V lost 0 bases and J lost 5, with 10 bases in between. The CDR3 region is CASSQDIRGTEAFF. The CDR3 DNA follows: TGCGCCAGCAGCCAAGATATTAGGGGGACTGAAGCTTTCTTT.

This clone appeared a single time. This chain joins TRBV5-6 and TRBJ2-3; a weak D match, TRBD1 (5 bases). Germline V gene sequence: CDR1 SGHDT, CDR2 YYEEEE. The V gene lost 3 bases and the J gene lost 0 bases, with 11 bases spanning the gap. The CDR3 loop spans 15 amino acids. The CDR3 DNA sequence: TGTGCCAGCAGCTACAAGTCAGGGAGCACAGATACGCAGTATTTT. Translation: CASSYKSGSTDTQYF.

This chain uses TRBV6-5 with TRBJ2-5; 14 bases agree with TRBD2. The CDR3 sequence is 15 residues long. V gave up 6 bases and J gave up 5 bases; unmatched junction bases: 5. The V gene's germline CDR1 is MNHEY and CDR2 SVGAGI. DNA for the CDR3: TGTGCCAGCAGGAGGACTAGCGGGAGGCGGGAGACCCAGTACTTC. As protein: CASRRTSGRRETQYF.

The chain couples TRBV6-1 to TRBJ2-7, with 11 bases aligning to TRBD1. Losses at the gene ends were 4 bases for V and 2 bases for J; bases not matched to a gene: 7. Germline values: CDR1 MNHNS, CDR2 SASEGT. The CDR3 totals 16 residues. This chain's CDR3 is CASSGIGTGGPYEQYF. The CDR3 DNA follows: TGTGCCAGCAGTGGAATTGGGACAGGGGGGCCCTACGAGCAGTACTTC.

The chain links TRBV5-1 to TRBJ2-2; the match to TRBD2 covers 8 bases. V was clipped by 7 bases and J by 7 bases; unmatched bases: 6. Germline CDR1 and CDR2: SGHRS and YFSETQ. The CDR3 covers 13 residues. CDR3 loop: CASRRGADGELFF. The CDR3 DNA reads TGCGCCAGCCGGCGGGGGGCCGACGGGGAGCTGTTTTTT. The whole variable domain, filled in from reference TRBV5-1 and TRBJ2-2, reads KAGVTQTPRYLIKTRGQQVTLSCSPISGHRSVSWYQQTPGQGLQFLFEYFSETQRNKGNFPGRFSGRQFSNSRSEMNVSTLELGDSALYLCASRRGADGELFFGEGSRLTVL.

The J gene is TRBJ1-2, the V gene TRBV28; no firm D call. Trimming left V 3 bases short and J 4 bases short, with 15 bases between. Germline V gives CDR1 MDHEN, CDR2 SYDVKM. The CDR3 is 15 residues long. For the CDR3, the DNA is TGTGCCAGCAGTTTGATCCTAACAGAAAGCTATGGCTACACCTTC. Translated, it gives CASSLILTESYGYTF.

The J gene is TRBJ1-5, the V gene TRBV14, with 8 bases identical to TRBD1. With 4 bases clipped from V and 5 bases from J, the junction kept 7 bases outside the gene matches. This CDR3 region has 15 residues. Germline V gene data show CDR1 as SGHDN and CDR2 as FVKESK. CDR3 sequence reads: CASSLPGTGHQPQHF. In nucleotides, the CDR3 is TGTGCCAGCAGCCTCCCCGGGACAGGACATCAGCCCCAGCATTTT.

This chain uses TRBV10-3 with TRBJ2-1; maybe TRBD1 (6 bases). Trimming pared 9 bases from V and 3 bases from J, leaving 9 bases between. This CDR3 comprises 12 residues. CDR1 is ENHRY, CDR2 SYGVKD, per germline. In DNA form, the CDR3 reads TGTGCCATGGGGGCAGACTACAATGAGCAGTTCTTC. Its translation is CAMGADYNEQFF.

V usage is TRBV7-9 and J usage is TRBJ2-2; no reliable D call. CDR1 is SEHNR, CDR2 FQNEAQ, per germline (reference sequence). Deletions cut 5 bases from V and 7 bases from J, with 11 bases between. The CDR3 has 13 residues. Written as DNA, the CDR3 is TGTGCCAGCAGCGGGCGACACGTCGGGGAGCTGTTTTTT. It specifies CASSGRHVGELFF.

This clone came up once. The chain combines TRBV6-6 with TRBJ2-7; 9 bases agree with TRBD1. Germline V CDR1 and CDR2: MNHNY, SVGAGI (reference sequence). This CDR3 has 14 amino acids. Trimming took 1 base from V and 3 from J; bases not matched to a gene: 1. The CDR3 DNA is TGTGCCAGCAGTTACTTGGGACAGGGCTACGAGCAGTACTTC. As protein: CASSYLGQGYEQYF.

The V and J genes are TRBV28 and TRBJ1-2; no definite D call. CDR1 MDHEN and CDR2 SYDVKM come from the germline V gene. The V gene lost 3 bases and the J gene lost 6 bases, with 14 bases spanning the gap. CDR3 length: 14 amino acids. The CDR3: CASSLRTEKDGYTF. The CDR3 region has the DNA TGTGCCAGCAGTTTGAGGACGGAAAAGGATGGCTACACCTTC.

The DNA for the CDR3 is TGTGCCAGCAGTTACTCGACGAGACAAGAGACCCAGTACTTC. The encoded protein is CASSYSTRQETQYF. This sequence joins TRBV6-5 and TRBJ2-5, with no clear D. The V end lost 0 bases, the J end lost 2 bases, and 7 bases lay between the germline ends. The CDR3 length is 14 residues. Per germline, CDR1 MNHEY and CDR2 SVGAGI.